The source of this T cell receptor (beta chain) is a study of blood T cell repertoires in COVID-19. As to this clone: One junction end disagrees with the germline gene, perhaps due to a read error.

This CDR3 contains 11 residues. Produced via immunoSEQ multiplex PCR; TCRdb's table is partial and in-frame only. In the table there are some 270,000 clones, about 91% of which are singletons. The sample was PBMCs or T cells enriched from blood (not recorded which). This receptor was identified in a man in his forties who had been exposed to COVID-19. This chain links TRBV12-3 or TRBV12-4 with TRBJ2-1; the D gene is possibly TRBD2 (6 bases). Here the CDR3 reads CASSRVADVLF. The CDR3 DNA sequence: TGTGCCAGCAGTCGAGTAGCGGACGTACTCTTC.